A single sample is the source of the 13 T cell receptor beta chains below, sequenced in a study of T cells in Graves' hyperthyroidism and ophthalmopathy. Using RNA transcripts as the source, TCR beta CDR3 regions were amplified. The HTBI primer set was used in a first-round RT-PCR of the TCR CDR3. Each CDR3 protein gets one entry after TCRdb re-called the multiplex PCR reads with MiXCR. The sample lists approximately 200,000 distinct CDR3 sequences; about 17% were seen once. The sample comprised blood. All receptors come from a man in his forties or fifties with Graves' hyperthyroidism.

There are many counts of this clonotype. DNA of the CDR3: TGTGCCAGCAGCTTAGTTGCTAGATTGGAGACCCAGTACTTC. It translates to CASSLVARLETQYF. The chain joins TRBV11-2 to TRBJ2-5; D gene ambiguous. Trimming cost V 1 base and J 5 bases, with 11 bases left between them. Germline CDR1 SGHAT, CDR2 FQNNGV. This CDR3 contains 14 residues.

This clonotype has at least ten counts. This sequence joins TRBV6-1 and TRBJ2-2; the match to TRBD1 covers 7 bases. The V and J ends lost 5 bases and 4 bases, in that order; junction bases with no gene match: 4. Germline CDR1 MNHNS, CDR2 SASEGT. The CDR3 is made up of 14 amino acids. The CDR3 region has the DNA TGTGCCAGCAGTTCCTGGACAGGCACCGGGGAGCTGTTTTTT. Encoded protein: CASSSWTGTGELFF.

A remark on this clonotype: At one end the junction does not follow the germline gene, possibly because of a read error. The V call is TRBV7-2, the J call TRBJ2-5; D is ambiguous. CDR1 SGHTA and CDR2 FQGNSA come from the germline V gene. The CDR3 totals 14 residues. This CDR3 reads CAGSLESYQETQYF. CDR3 DNA: TGTGCCGGCAGCTTAGAATCGTACCAAGAGACCCAGTACTTC.

The gene calls are TRBV6-2 or TRBV6-3 and TRBJ2-7; D is unclear. Deletions cut 2 bases from V and 5 bases from J, with 22 bases between. The CDR3 sequence is 17 residues long. CDR1 and CDR2 (germline): MNHEY, SVGEGT. The CDR3 sequence is CASSYVFRSGFGDEQYF. The CDR3 region has the DNA TGTGCCAGCAGTTACGTGTTTCGGTCCGGTTTCGGCGACGAGCAGTACTTC.

In its sample, this clonotype was seen a few times. The chain carries TRBV18 and TRBJ2-3; 8 nucleotides match TRBD1. The CDR3 is 13 amino acids. With 7 bases clipped from V and 3 bases from J, the junction kept 3 bases outside the gene matches. Germline assignment: CDR1 KGHSH and CDR2 LQKENI. The DNA of the CDR3 is TGTGCCAGCTACGACAGGGGAACAGATACGCAGTATTTT. This translates into CASYDRGTDTQYF. Using reference TRBV18 and TRBJ2-3 for the parts outside the CDR3, the full variable domain is NAGVMQNPRHLVRRRGQEARLRCSPMKGHSHVYWYRQLPEEGLKFMVYLQKENIIDESGMPKERFSAEFPKEGPSILRIQQVVRGDSAAYFCASYDRGTDTQYFGPGTRLTVL.

V gene TRBV7-8 combines with J gene TRBJ2-3; 8 bases match TRBD2. CDR3 length equals 17 residues. V dropped 5 bases and J dropped 4; count of bases not matched to a gene: 14. Germline loops: CDR1 SGHVS, CDR2 FQNEAQ. Written as DNA, the CDR3 is TGTGCCAGCAGCGACCGTCCTGCGGGGGGCTTCCCAGATACGCAGTATTTT. The encoded protein is CASSDRPAGGFPDTQYF.

Remarks on this clonotype: This may come from a read error, since a much larger clone is one base off. The gene calls are TRBV20-1 and TRBJ2-1; 9 bases match TRBD2. After removal of 5 bases from V and 0 bases from J, the junction contained 17 bases not matched to a gene. From germline, CDR1 is DFQATT and CDR2 SNEGSKA (reference sequence). The CDR3 loop spans 19 amino acids. The CDR3 DNA reads as TGCAGTGCTGGGAGAAATCAGCGGGGGGCCCTGAGCTCCTACAATGAGCAGTTCTTC. Translated, it gives CSAGRNQRGALSSYNEQFF.

This clonotype was seen a few times. Being one base from a much bigger clone, this may be a read error. The V call is TRBV20-1, the J call TRBJ2-3; D call uncertain. Trimming took off 1 base at V and 0 bases at J, with 14 bases between the two ends. The CDR3 has 16 residues. CDR1 is DFQATT, CDR2 SNEGSKA, per germline (reference sequence). The CDR3 DNA sequence: TGCAGTGCTAGAGCTTCGGCTAATGAGAGCACAGATACGCAGTATTTT. This sequence encodes CSARASANESTDTQYF.

This clonotype was detected many times. The chain joins TRBV18 to TRBJ2-3; D unclear. The length of the CDR3 is 14 residues. Between the trimmed V and J ends, which lost 4 bases and 1 base, there was a span of 9 bases. CDR1 and CDR2 (germline): KGHSH, LQKENI. The CDR3 is CASSQYGRTDTQYF. The CDR3 DNA follows: TGTGCCAGCTCACAGTACGGCCGCACAGATACGCAGTATTTT.

This clonotype was observed at least ten times. CDR3 amino acids: CASSVVGLGANTEAFF. DNA of the CDR3: TGTGCCAGCAGCGTAGTTGGTCTGGGGGCGAACACTGAAGCTTTCTTT. The V gene is TRBV9, the J gene TRBJ1-1; possible D gene TRBD1, 6 bases. Germline V lookup: CDR1 SGDLS, CDR2 YYNGEE. Trimming took off 0 bases at V and 1 base at J, with 13 bases between the two ends. This CDR3 contains 16 residues. Combining the CDR3 with reference TRBV9 and TRBJ1-1 gives the whole variable domain DSGVTQTPKHLITATGQRVTLRCSPRSGDLSVYWYQQSLDQGLQFLIQYYNGEERAKGNILERFSAQQFPDLHSELNLSSLELGDSALYFCASSVVGLGANTEAFFGQGTRLTVV.

This clonotype was observed many times. In DNA form, the CDR3 reads TGTGCCAGCAGCCCCCCTATACTAGCGGGGGGGCGAGAGACCCAGTACTTC. This encodes CASSPPILAGGRETQYF. The gene calls are TRBV12-3 or TRBV12-4 and TRBJ2-5; 13 bases fit TRBD2. V shed 6 bases, J shed 4 bases, and the junction held 11 bases outside the gene matches. The CDR3 covers 17 residues.

This clonotype has ten or more counts. The chain has TRBV5-1 and TRBJ1-1; D is possibly TRBD1 (5 bases). CDR1 SGHRS and CDR2 YFSETQ come from the germline V gene. V was cut by 0 bases and J by 10 bases, with 16 bases left in between. This CDR3 region has 14 residues. CDR3 in DNA: TGCGCCAGCAGCTTGGCACAGGCGGAAACAAGAGCTTTCTTT. Its protein is CASSLAQAETRAFF.

The chain joins TRBV30 to TRBJ1-4; the match to TRBD1 covers 7 bases. Germline V CDR1 and CDR2: GTSNPN, SVGIG (reference sequence). With 4 bases clipped from V and 8 bases from J, the junction kept 7 bases outside the gene matches. CDR3 size: 13 residues. The CDR3 nucleotides are TGTGCCTGGACCCGACAGGGAGGAGAAAAACTGTTTTTT. Protein product: CAWTRQGGEKLFF.